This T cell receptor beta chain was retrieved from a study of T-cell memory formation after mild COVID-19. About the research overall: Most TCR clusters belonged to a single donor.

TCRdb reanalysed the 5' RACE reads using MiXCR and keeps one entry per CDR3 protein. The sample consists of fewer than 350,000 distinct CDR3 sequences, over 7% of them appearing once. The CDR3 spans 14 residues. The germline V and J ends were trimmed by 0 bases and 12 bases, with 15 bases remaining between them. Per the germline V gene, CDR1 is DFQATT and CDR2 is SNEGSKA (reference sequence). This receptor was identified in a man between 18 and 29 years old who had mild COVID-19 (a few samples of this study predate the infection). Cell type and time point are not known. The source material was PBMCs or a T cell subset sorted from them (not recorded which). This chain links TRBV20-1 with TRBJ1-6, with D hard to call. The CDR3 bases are TGCAGTGCTAGAGATGGTTCCGATCGACGACCCCTCCACTTT. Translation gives CSARDGSDRRPLHF.